The 13 T cell receptor beta chains below come from one sample, sequenced in a study of OX40 agonist ivuxolimab in advanced cancers. Library preparation used the immunoSEQ multiplex PCR assay. Held by TCRdb, this immuneACCESS table contains in-frame sequences only and omits some clones. Under half of the omission traces to an unresolved V gene where checked; the cause of the rest is unknown. The sample data list around 56,000 clones, and more than 75% of these were observed just once. The top ten constitute 0.9% to 1.2% of the sample. The starting material was CD4+ or CD8+ T cells sorted from blood, obtained in a trial of the OX40 agonist ivuxolimab. The receptors stem from an adult with an advanced solid tumor such as melanoma, head and neck, liver or kidney cancer.

The rearrangement joins TRBV5-6 to TRBJ1-5; D gene ambiguous. V shed 0 bases and J shed 3 bases, with 7 bases lying between them. Germline-derived CDR1 and CDR2 are SGHDT and YYEEEE. The CDR3 sequence is 14 residues long. The chain's CDR3 is CASSLGGNNQPQHF. The CDR3 bases are TGTGCCAGCAGCTTGGGAGGGAACAATCAGCCCCAGCATTTT. Looking up the rest from reference TRBV5-6 and TRBJ1-5 gives the full variable domain: DAGVTQSPTHLIKTRGQQVTLRCSPKSGHDTVSWYQQALGQGPQFIFQYYEEEERQRGNFPDRFSGHQFPNYSSELNVNALLLGDSALYLCASSLGGNNQPQHFGDGTRLSIL.

CDR3 coding DNA: TGCGCCAGCAGCCAAGATAGGGTGGTCGGCTACACCTTC. Translated: CASSQDRVVGYTF. V and J are TRBV4-3 and TRBJ1-2; D is ambiguous. Germline values: CDR1 LGHNA, CDR2 YSLEER. Trimming left V 0 bases short and J 8 bases short, with 10 bases between. This CDR3 has 13 residues.

The V and J genes are TRBV5-1 and TRBJ1-3; unclear D gene. Deletions cut 0 bases from V and 4 bases from J, with 8 bases between. Germline V gene data show CDR1 as SGHRS and CDR2 as YFSETQ. The CDR3 is 14 residues long. CDR3 protein: CASSLEDLGNTIYF. The CDR3 coding sequence is TGCGCCAGCAGCTTGGAGGACCTCGGAAACACCATATATTTT.

The chain carries TRBV5-4 and TRBJ2-6; no reliable D call. The CDR3 has 15 amino acids. Germline loops: CDR1 SGHNT, CDR2 YYREEE (reference sequence). V was cut by 0 bases and J by 0 bases, with 4 bases left in between. CDR3 region: CASSLEGSGANVLTF. The DNA of the CDR3 is TGTGCCAGCAGCTTGGAGGGCTCTGGGGCCAACGTCCTGACTTTC.

The chain recombines TRBV10-3 with TRBJ2-3, with TRBD2 as a possible D gene (6 bases). The V gene lost 2 bases and the J gene lost 4 bases, with 16 bases spanning the gap. The CDR3 contains 16 residues. Germline CDR1 is ENHRY and CDR2 is SYGVKD. CDR3 nucleotides: TGTGCCATCAGTGAGCCGGGGTACGGGAGCTCAGATACGCAGTATTTT. Its protein is CAISEPGYGSSDTQYF.

V and J are TRBV6-1 and TRBJ1-1, with TRBD1 as a possible D gene (6 bases). The germline V and J ends were trimmed by 4 bases and 7 bases, with 13 bases remaining between them. The CDR3 sequence is 13 residues long. CDR1 MNHNS and CDR2 SASEGT come from the germline V gene. The CDR3 region is CASSGGQGYEAFF. The CDR3 coding sequence is TGTGCCAGCAGTGGGGGACAAGGATATGAAGCTTTCTTT.

The chain links TRBV11-2 to TRBJ1-1; D is undetermined. Germline V gene data show CDR1 as SGHAT and CDR2 as FQNNGV. The CDR3 consists of 14 residues. The V gene lost 3 bases and the J gene lost 2 bases, with 10 bases spanning the gap. CDR3 coding DNA: TGTGCCAGCAGCTTTGAAAGGGATAACACTGAAGCTTTCTTT. Translation gives CASSFERDNTEAFF.

The genes are TRBV14 and TRBJ2-3, with D possibly matching TRBD1 (5 bases). The CDR3 contains 14 residues. Between the trimmed V and J ends, which lost 1 base and 3 bases, there was a span of 8 bases. Germline V gene lookup returns CDR1 SGHDN and CDR2 FVKESK. The CDR3 DNA is TGTGCCAGCAGCCAAGTTGACAGAACAGATACGCAGTATTTT. Residues: CASSQVDRTDTQYF.

V gene TRBV5-5 combines with J gene TRBJ2-2, with D possibly TRBD2 on 5 matching bases. The germline V and J ends were trimmed by 5 bases and 6 bases, with 11 bases remaining between them. The CDR3 sequence is 13 residues long. Germline lookup yields CDR1 SGHKS and CDR2 YYEKEE (reference sequence). CDR3 sequence: CASRRAEAGELFF. CDR3 in DNA: TGTGCCAGCAGGCGGGCGGAGGCCGGGGAGCTGTTTTTT. The variable domain in full, with the rest retrieved from reference TRBV5-5 and TRBJ2-2, is DAGVTQSPTHLIKTRGQQVTLRCSPISGHKSVSWYQQVLGQGPQFIFQYYEKEERGRGNFPDRFSARQFPNYSSELNVNALLLGDSALYLCASRRAEAGELFFGEGSRLTVL.

The gene calls are TRBV7-9 and TRBJ1-5; D is perhaps TRBD1 (5 bases). CDR1 SEHNR and CDR2 FQNEAQ come from the germline V gene (reference sequence). V lost 1 base to trimming and J lost 6 bases, with 13 bases between them. The CDR3 spans 15 residues. The CDR3 bases are TGTGCCAGCAGCTTAGGCAGGGCCGGGGGTCAGCCCCAGCATTTT. This translates into CASSLGRAGGQPQHF.

This clone was observed a single time. The J gene is TRBJ2-7, the V gene TRBV30; D ambiguous. The CDR3 consists of 16 residues. Germline V gene data show CDR1 as GTSNPN and CDR2 as SVGIG (reference sequence). Deletions cut 5 bases from V and 3 bases from J, with 23 bases between. CDR3 in amino acids: CAWGSRRLHSIYEQYF. The CDR3 DNA reads TGTGCCTGGGGCTCCCGGCGCCTACATTCCATCTACGAGCAGTACTTC.

The chain combines TRBV6-5 with TRBJ1-1; D gene unclear. CDR3 size: 15 residues. Germline-derived CDR1 and CDR2 are MNHEY and SVGAGI. The V end lost 5 bases, the J end lost 3 bases, and 16 bases lay between the germline ends. This CDR3 is CASSPKTDGDTEAFF. The CDR3 nucleotides read TGTGCCAGCAGTCCAAAGACGGACGGGGACACTGAAGCTTTCTTT.

The V gene is TRBV9, the J gene TRBJ1-2; 9 nucleotides agree with TRBD1. The CDR3 totals 17 residues. Germline assignment: CDR1 SGDLS and CDR2 YYNGEE. The V gene end was trimmed by 0 bases and the J gene end by 3 bases; junction bases not matched to a gene: 9. The CDR3 spells CASSVDGFWTGDYGYTF. The CDR3 DNA is TGTGCCAGCAGCGTAGACGGATTCTGGACAGGGGACTATGGCTACACCTTC.